The 28 T cell receptor beta chains below were found in one sample sequenced in a study of long-term antiretroviral therapy in people with HIV. At survey level, the immunoSEQ assay was run in its v3.0 version. Clones were read by immunoSEQ multiplex PCR, and TCRdb kept only the in-frame ones, dropping some. The sample lists approximately 36,000 clones; over 75% were seen once. The source material was unsorted PBMCs, sampled 0.6 years after starting antiretroviral therapy. Receptors were obtained from a man younger than 35 with HIV.

The CDR3, as DNA: TGTGCCAGCAGCCATTCGGGACAGGCGATAAACACCATATATTTT. Protein sequence: CASSHSGQAINTIYF. The rearrangement links TRBV7-9 to TRBJ1-3; 8 bases agree with TRBD1. Germline loops: CDR1 SEHNR, CDR2 FQNEAQ (reference sequence). With V trimmed by 5 bases and J by 6 bases, 9 bases remained unmatched. There are 15 residues in the CDR3.

The rearrangement uses TRBV2 and TRBJ1-2; D perhaps matches TRBD1 (5 bases). The CDR3 extends over 12 amino acids. V lost 5 bases and J lost 14, with 18 bases in between. The germline CDR1 and CDR2 sequences are SNHLY and FYNNEI. Here the CDR3 DNA reads TGTGCCAGCAGTAAACAACGGACCTGGGGGACCTTC. This gives the protein CASSKQRTWGTF.

This clone was seen a handful of times. The V call is TRBV19, the J call TRBJ1-2, with D possibly being TRBD1 (6 bases). The germline CDR1 and CDR2 sequences are LNHDA and SQIVND (reference sequence). The CDR3 loop spans 13 amino acids. Trimming stripped 10 bases from V and 5 bases from J, with 17 bases between. This chain's CDR3 is CATQWGAGYGYTF. CDR3 in DNA: TGTGCCACTCAATGGGGGGCAGGATATGGCTACACCTTC.

The chain joins TRBV11-2 to TRBJ2-7; maybe TRBD2 (6 bases). There are 14 residues in the CDR3. Germline CDR1 SGHAT, CDR2 FQNNGV. Trimming shortened V by 1 base and J by 2 bases, and 9 bases separated the two germline ends. The CDR3 DNA is TGTGCCAGCAGCTTAGTGGAGGGGACCTACGAGCAGTACTTC. Its protein product is CASSLVEGTYEQYF.

The CDR3 spells CASSGNAGGISYNEQFF. The DNA for the CDR3 is TGTGCCAGCAGCGGTAATGCGGGAGGAATCTCCTACAATGAGCAGTTCTTC. This chain links TRBV7-3 with TRBJ2-1, with TRBD2 matching over 8 bases. The ends lost 5 bases at V and 0 bases at J; junction bases unmatched: 9. CDR1 and CDR2 (germline): SGHTA, FQGTGA. The CDR3 totals 17 residues.

This rearrangement joins TRBV18 to TRBJ1-4, with D perhaps matching TRBD1 (6 bases). Germline CDR1 reads KGHSH; CDR2 reads LQKENI. The V end was cut by 6 bases, the J end by 1 base, with 15 bases between. This CDR3 comprises 16 residues. The CDR3 spells CASSPGAGRTNEKLFF. DNA of the CDR3: TGTGCCAGCTCCCCGGGGGCGGGACGAACTAATGAAAAACTGTTTTTT. Full variable domain (missing parts from reference TRBV18 and TRBJ1-4): NAGVMQNPRHLVRRRGQEARLRCSPMKGHSHVYWYRQLPEEGLKFMVYLQKENIIDESGMPKERFSAEFPKEGPSILRIQQVVRGDSAAYFCASSPGAGRTNEKLFFGSGTQLSVL.

The V call is TRBV5-1, the J call TRBJ1-1, with D perhaps TRBD1 (5 bases). Germline CDR1 SGHRS, CDR2 YFSETQ. V gave up 4 bases and J gave up 3 bases, with 10 bases separating them. CDR3 length: 13 amino acids. The CDR3 nucleotides read TGCGCCAGCAGCCCTCAGGGTTACACTGAAGCTTTCTTT. As protein: CASSPQGYTEAFF.

V gene TRBV28 combines with J gene TRBJ2-7; perhaps TRBD1 as D (5 bases). This CDR3 spans 17 amino acids. V shed 6 bases and J shed 2 bases, with 23 bases lying between them. Germline V gene lookup returns CDR1 MDHEN and CDR2 SYDVKM. CDR3 protein: CASSRRSPAGSPYEQYF. The CDR3 DNA sequence: TGTGCCAGCAGCCGTCGATCACCGGCAGGGTCCCCCTACGAGCAGTACTTC.

This clone turned up a few times. The chain uses TRBV4-3 and TRBJ1-5, with D possibly being TRBD1 (6 bases). With 0 bases removed from V and 7 bases from J, the gap between germline ends came to 13 bases. There are 15 residues in the CDR3. From germline, CDR1 is LGHNA and CDR2 YSLEER. The CDR3 sequence: CASSQEWGRPQPQHF. The CDR3 DNA is TGCGCCAGCAGCCAAGAATGGGGGCGGCCGCAGCCCCAGCATTTT.

In DNA form, the CDR3 reads TGTGCCAGCAGTTCAAGGAGCGAGCAGTACTTC. This encodes CASSSRSEQYF. The V gene is TRBV28, the J gene TRBJ2-7, with no clear D. Germline CDR1 and CDR2: MDHEN and SYDVKM. This CDR3 spans 11 amino acids. V was shortened by 4 bases and J by 6 bases, with 7 bases between the two germline ends.

V usage is TRBV13 and J usage is TRBJ2-2, with D tentatively TRBD1 or TRBD2 (5 bases each). Germline V gives CDR1 PRHDT, CDR2 FYEKMQ (reference sequence). The CDR3 spans 16 residues. V was trimmed by 6 bases and J by 1 base, leaving 15 bases between them. In nucleotides, the CDR3 is TGTGCCAGCAGTACAGGACTTACTCTGAACACCGGGGAGCTGTTTTTT. It translates to CASSTGLTLNTGELFF.

This clone was detected only once. V usage is TRBV9 and J usage is TRBJ2-3; 11 positions agree with TRBD2. Unmatched junction bases numbered 9, after V lost 4 bases and J lost 5 bases. This CDR3 spans 16 amino acids. Per germline, CDR1 SGDLS and CDR2 YYNGEE. The CDR3 loop is CASSLLAGEAGDTQYF. CDR3 in DNA: TGTGCCAGCAGCTTACTAGCGGGAGAGGCTGGAGATACGCAGTATTTT. The variable domain in full, completed from reference TRBV9 and TRBJ2-3, reads DSGVTQTPKHLITATGQRVTLRCSPRSGDLSVYWYQQSLDQGLQFLIQYYNGEERAKGNILERFSAQQFPDLHSELNLSSLELGDSALYFCASSLLAGEAGDTQYFGPGTRLTVL.

This rearrangement joins TRBV4-3 to TRBJ2-1; D ambiguous. Germline loops: CDR1 LGHNA, CDR2 YSLEER. The CDR3 is 14 amino acids. Deletions cut 0 bases from V and 7 bases from J, with 10 bases between. CDR3 sequence reads: CASSQDPFGNEQFF. The DNA for the CDR3 is TGCGCCAGCAGCCAAGATCCTTTTGGTAATGAGCAGTTCTTC.

This clone turned up a few times. The chain has TRBV5-4 and TRBJ2-7; D gene ambiguous. Germline CDR1 reads SGHNT; CDR2 reads YYREEE (reference sequence). This CDR3 spans 12 amino acids. Trimming took off 4 bases at V and 7 bases at J, with 12 bases between the two ends. Here the CDR3 DNA reads TGTGCCAGCAGCCGCGACCTAGTGGAGCAGTACTTC. Translated: CASSRDLVEQYF.

The V and J genes are TRBV29-1 and TRBJ2-3, with D uncertain. V lost 5 bases and J lost 0, with 9 bases in between. Per germline, CDR1 SQVTM and CDR2 ANQGSEA. CDR3 size: 13 residues. CDR3 in amino acids: CSVRTVSTDTQYF. The CDR3 DNA reads as TGCAGCGTTCGAACAGTTAGCACAGATACGCAGTATTTT.

The chain is built from TRBV11-2 and TRBJ1-2; D gene unclear. V was shortened by 1 base and J by 4 bases, with 10 bases between the two germline ends. The CDR3 has 14 residues. Germline-derived CDR1 and CDR2 are SGHAT and FQNNGV. This CDR3 reads CASSLGDAGYGYTF. CDR3 coding DNA: TGTGCCAGCAGCTTAGGCGATGCAGGCTATGGCTACACCTTC.

The chain joins TRBV27 to TRBJ2-7; 10 nucleotides line up with TRBD1. Losses at the gene ends were 2 bases for V and 6 bases for J; bases not matched to a gene: 1. There are 13 residues in the CDR3. Per the germline V gene, CDR1 is MNHEY and CDR2 is SMNVEV (reference sequence). The CDR3 reads CASSLGTGAEQYF. The DNA for the CDR3 is TGTGCCAGCAGTTTAGGGACAGGGGCCGAGCAGTACTTC.

Only a few counts were recorded for this clone. The chain links TRBV19 to TRBJ1-4; no clear D. This CDR3 contains 13 residues. CDR1 is LNHDA, CDR2 SQIVND, per germline (reference sequence). Trimming took 8 bases from V and 5 from J, leaving 12 bases between them. CDR3 loop: CASAWGVNEKLFF. The CDR3 bases are TGTGCCAGTGCGTGGGGTGTGAATGAAAAACTGTTTTTT.

For the CDR3, the DNA is TGTGCCATCAGTGGAAGGGGGGGAGATAACACAGATACGCAGTATTTT. Amino acids: CAISGRGGDNTDTQYF. The rearrangement links TRBV10-3 to TRBJ2-3; possibly TRBD2 for D (7 bases). The germline V and J ends were trimmed by 4 bases and 2 bases, with 16 bases remaining between them. Germline CDR1 is ENHRY and CDR2 is SYGVKD. The CDR3 is 16 amino acids.

The rearrangement joins TRBV7-2 to TRBJ2-3; possibly TRBD2 for D (6 bases). Trimming stripped 0 bases from V and 4 bases from J, with 14 bases between. Germline lookup yields CDR1 SGHTA and CDR2 FQGNSA. This CDR3 is built from 16 residues. CDR3 loop: CASSLALLARPDTQYF. The CDR3 DNA sequence: TGTGCCAGCAGCTTAGCGCTGCTAGCGAGGCCAGATACGCAGTATTTT.

The chain is built from TRBV7-2 and TRBJ1-2; D unresolved. V dropped 0 bases and J dropped 3 bases, with 8 bases sitting between them. CDR3 length: 14 amino acids. Germline loops: CDR1 SGHTA, CDR2 FQGNSA. The CDR3 DNA sequence: TGTGCCAGCAGCTTAGCGGGGAAGGACTATGGCTACACCTTC. Amino acids: CASSLAGKDYGYTF.

The chain employs TRBV18 and TRBJ1-1, with D possibly matching TRBD1 (5 bases). Trimming stripped 2 bases from V and 6 bases from J, with 10 bases between. There are 13 residues in the CDR3. Germline V gene sequence: CDR1 KGHSH, CDR2 LQKENI. The CDR3: CASSPMGGAEAFF. In DNA, the CDR3 is TGTGCCAGCTCACCAATGGGGGGGGCTGAAGCTTTCTTT.

In its sample, this clone was seen once. V gene TRBV5-1 combines with J gene TRBJ1-3; D not resolved. The ends were cut back, 0 bases at V and 2 bases at J, with 6 bases in the middle. Germline CDR1 and CDR2: SGHRS and YFSETQ. CDR3 size: 14 residues. This chain's CDR3 is CASSLGQTGNTIYF. The CDR3 DNA reads TGCGCCAGCAGCTTGGGCCAGACTGGAAACACCATATATTTT.

The V call is TRBV19, the J call TRBJ2-2; a possible D gene is TRBD2 (6 bases). In germline, CDR1 is LNHDA, CDR2 SQIVND (reference sequence). The CDR3 spans 16 residues. Trimming stripped 1 base from V and 0 bases from J, with 9 bases between. CDR3 in amino acids: CASSIGAGSNTGELFF. The CDR3, as DNA: TGTGCCAGTAGTATAGGCGCGGGATCGAACACCGGGGAGCTGTTTTTT. The variable domain in full, completed from reference TRBV19 and TRBJ2-2, reads DGGITQSPKYLFRKEGQNVTLSCEQNLNHDAMYWYRQDPGQGLRLIYYSQIVNDFQKGDIAEGYSVSREKKESFPLTVTSAQKNPTAFYLCASSIGAGSNTGELFFGEGSRLTVL.

The chain couples TRBV19 to TRBJ1-5, with 9 bases lining up with TRBD1. The CDR3 runs 15 residues. Germline loops: CDR1 LNHDA, CDR2 SQIVND (reference sequence). Losses at the gene ends were 5 bases for V and 4 bases for J; bases not matched to a gene: 6. CDR3 sequence reads: CASSDTGTGNQPQHF. The CDR3 DNA reads as TGTGCCAGTAGTGATACCGGGACAGGGAATCAGCCCCAGCATTTT.

V is TRBV28 and J is TRBJ2-7; 8 nucleotides align to TRBD1. Unmatched junction bases numbered 11, after V lost 5 bases and J lost 5 bases. The germline CDR1 and CDR2 sequences are MDHEN and SYDVKM. This CDR3 spans 15 amino acids. Here the CDR3 reads CASSPGQGHVHEQYF. The CDR3 DNA follows: TGTGCCAGCAGTCCAGGACAGGGTCATGTCCACGAGCAGTACTTC.

The chain uses TRBV7-3 and TRBJ2-1; D remains ambiguous. This CDR3 is built from 17 residues. The V end lost 5 bases, the J end lost 1 base, and 18 bases lay between the germline ends. The germline CDR1 and CDR2 sequences are SGHTA and FQGTGA. CDR3 sequence (DNA): TGTGCCAGCAGCCCCCAAGGAATTACCCAATCCTACAATGAGCAGTTCTTC. Translation gives CASSPQGITQSYNEQFF.

This clone was observed a single time. This chain links TRBV27 with TRBJ2-7; no reliable D call. Trimming removed 2 bases at V and 3 bases at J, with 8 bases between. This CDR3 is 13 amino acids long. From germline, CDR1 is MNHEY and CDR2 SMNVEV (reference sequence). The CDR3 DNA sequence: TGTGCCAGCAGTTTAGGCAGGCACTACGAGCAGTACTTC. Protein sequence: CASSLGRHYEQYF.